This entry features one T cell receptor (beta chain) sequence. The antigen remains undetermined. As TCR cDNA was made by 5'RACE template switching, a universal primer site and UMIs were added. TCRdb re-called the 5' RACE reads through MiXCR, storing one row per CDR3 protein. The table includes some 340,000 distinct CDR3 sequences, roughly a tenth detected once. The entry originates in a study of T cells after yellow fever vaccination. Findings of the study overall: Highly abundant clonotypes carried over from the bulk population could end up in FACS-sorted repertoires as contaminants. Most clones from primary vaccination were detected again post-booster (just under 97% CD4, 88% CD8).

Germline V gene sequence: CDR1 LNHNV, CDR2 YYDKDF (reference sequence). V lost 0 bases and J lost 1, with 7 bases in between. The CDR3 is made up of 15 amino acids. The receptor was isolated from a young man who received the YFV17D yellow fever vaccine. The specimen comprised CD4+ T cells sorted from PBMCs, sampled 45 days after the yellow fever booster vaccination. The J gene is TRBJ1-3, the V gene TRBV15, with D unclear. The CDR3 sequence is CATSRDKGSGNTIYF. The CDR3 DNA is TGTGCCACCAGCAGAGATAAGGGTTCTGGAAACACCATATATTTT.